This is a list of T cell receptor beta chains from one sample in a study of low-dose radiotherapy and immunotherapy resistance in tumors. TCRdb reprocessed the reads via MiXCR and lists one record per CDR3 protein. The table has roughly 54,000 distinct CDR3 sequences, less than 25% seen once; the top ten hold around 6%. Sequenced material: PBMCs, taken before treatment. Receptor source: a male donor with prostate cancer. Both conserved end residues are part of each CDR3. The D gene is left open where the match is weak. Where a row states a size, it is once, few, many or the class of an expanded clone; other rows omit it.

-	few	TRBV6-1	TRBJ1-2	TGTGCCAGCATAGTGGACAGCTCTTTTTATGGCTACACCTTC	CASIVDSSFYGYTF
-	-	TRBV6-2/TRBV6-3	TRBJ2-7	TGTGCCAGCAGCGTTAGGGGGGCAGGGAGCTACGAGCAGTACTTC	CASSVRGAGSYEQYF
TRBD1	few	TRBV5-4	TRBJ2-1	TGTGCCAGCAGCAAATCTTCCGGGACAGCCTCCTACAATGAGCAGTTCTTC	CASSKSSGTASYNEQFF
-	many	TRBV7-9	TRBJ1-2	TGTGCCAGCAGCTTAGCGCGAGACAGTAATGGCTACACCTTC	CASSLARDSNGYTF
TRBD1	many	TRBV4-2	TRBJ2-6	TGTGCCAGCAGCCAGGGACAGGACTCTGGGGCCAACGTCCTGACTTTC	CASSQGQDSGANVLTF
-	many	TRBV29-1	TRBJ2-1	TGCAGCGTTGCAGGGATTGAGCAGTTCTTC	CSVAGIEQFF
TRBD1	many	TRBV19	TRBJ2-4	TGTGCCAGTAGTATTGATTCAGGGGGCGACGCCAAAAACATTCAGTACTTC	CASSIDSGGDAKNIQYF
-	many	TRBV29-1	TRBJ2-5	TGCAGCGTTGAAGATCGGGTTAGGAAGACCCAGTACTTC	CSVEDRVRKTQYF
TRBD2	once	TRBV3-1	TRBJ2-1	TGTGCCAGCAGCCAAGCGGCAGCGGGGGGATACAATGAGCAGTTCTTC	CASSQAAAGGYNEQFF
-	many	TRBV18	TRBJ2-1	TGTGCCAGCACCATCGGGGGTAATGAGCAGTTCTTC	CASTIGGNEQFF
-	few	TRBV19	TRBJ2-7	TGTGCCAGTAGTATAGCCCAAAATTCCTACGAGCAGTACTTC	CASSIAQNSYEQYF
-	many	TRBV3-1	TRBJ1-5	TGTGCCAGCAGCCAAGGCAGAAATAGCAATCAGCCCCAGCATTTT	CASSQGRNSNQPQHF